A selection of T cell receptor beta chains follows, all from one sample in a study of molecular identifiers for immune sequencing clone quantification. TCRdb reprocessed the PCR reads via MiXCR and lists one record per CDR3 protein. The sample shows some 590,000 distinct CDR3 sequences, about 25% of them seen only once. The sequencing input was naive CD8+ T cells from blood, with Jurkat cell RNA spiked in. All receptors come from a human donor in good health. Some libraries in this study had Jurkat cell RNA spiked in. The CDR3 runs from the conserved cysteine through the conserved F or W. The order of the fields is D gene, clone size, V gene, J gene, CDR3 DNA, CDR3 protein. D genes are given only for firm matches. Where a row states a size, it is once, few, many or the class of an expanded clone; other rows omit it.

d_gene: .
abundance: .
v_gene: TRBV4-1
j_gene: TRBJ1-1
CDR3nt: TGCGCCAGCAGCCAAGGGACAGCTAGGAACACTGAAGCTTTCTTT
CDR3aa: CASSQGTARNTEAFF

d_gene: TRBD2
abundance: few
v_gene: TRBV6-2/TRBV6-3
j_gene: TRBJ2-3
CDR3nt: TGTGCCAGCAGTTACCTAGCGGGAACGAGCACAGATACGCAGTATTTT
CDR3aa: CASSYLAGTSTDTQYF

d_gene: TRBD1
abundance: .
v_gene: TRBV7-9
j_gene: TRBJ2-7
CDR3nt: TGTGCCAGCAGCTTAGTAACAGGGGAAGGTTACGAGCAGTACTTC
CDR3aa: CASSLVTGEGYEQYF

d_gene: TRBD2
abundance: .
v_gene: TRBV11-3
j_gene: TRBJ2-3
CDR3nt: TGTGCCAGCAGCCCCGGGACTACACCGGTCGCAGATACGCAGTATTTT
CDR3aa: CASSPGTTPVADTQYF

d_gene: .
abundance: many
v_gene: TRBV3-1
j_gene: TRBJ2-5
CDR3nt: TGTGCCAGCAGCCAGGAGACAGGAGAAACTAAGCAAGAGACCCAGTACTTC
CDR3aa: CASSQETGETKQETQYF

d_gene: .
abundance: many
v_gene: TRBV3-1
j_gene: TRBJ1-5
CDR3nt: TGTGCCAGCAGCCGCAGTAAATCCGGAGTTAGCAATCAGCCCCAGCATTTT
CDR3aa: CASSRSKSGVSNQPQHF

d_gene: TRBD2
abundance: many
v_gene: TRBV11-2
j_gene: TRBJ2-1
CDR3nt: TGTGCCAGCAGCTTGGCGGCTAGCGGAAATGAGCAGTTCTTC
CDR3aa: CASSLAASGNEQFF

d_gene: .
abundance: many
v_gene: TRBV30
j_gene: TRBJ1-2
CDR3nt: TGTGCCTGCCCCCGGGCCCAAGGACGAGGCTACACCTTC
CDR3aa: CACPRAQGRGYTF

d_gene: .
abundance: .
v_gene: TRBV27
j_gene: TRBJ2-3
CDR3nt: TGTGCCAGCAGTCCAACTTGGGAATTGTGGACAGATACGCAGTATTTT
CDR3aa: CASSPTWELWTDTQYF

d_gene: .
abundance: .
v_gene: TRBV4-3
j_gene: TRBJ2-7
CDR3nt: TGCGCCAGCAGCAAAGAACAGGGGAGGTACGAGCAGTACTTC
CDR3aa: CASSKEQGRYEQYF

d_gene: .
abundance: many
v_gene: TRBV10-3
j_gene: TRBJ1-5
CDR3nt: TGTGCCATCAGTGAGGGCCCGGGACATTTAAATCAGCCCCAGCATTTT
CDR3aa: CAISEGPGHLNQPQHF

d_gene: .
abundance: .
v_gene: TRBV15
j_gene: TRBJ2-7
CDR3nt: TGTGCCACCAGCACCCAGCCGGGACGGCCCTTCGGTGAGCAGTACTTC
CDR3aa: CATSTQPGRPFGEQYF

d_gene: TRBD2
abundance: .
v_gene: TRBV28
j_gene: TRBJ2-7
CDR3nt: TGTGCCAGCAGTTCCTCCCAAACTAGCGGCCTGGGGGAAGAGCAGTACTTC
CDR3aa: CASSSSQTSGLGEEQYF

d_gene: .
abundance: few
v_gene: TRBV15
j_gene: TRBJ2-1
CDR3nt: TGTGCCACCAGCAGAGTACCCGGGAACAATGAGCAGTTCTTC
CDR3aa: CATSRVPGNNEQFF

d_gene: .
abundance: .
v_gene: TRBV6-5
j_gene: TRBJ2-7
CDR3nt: TGTGCCAGCAGTTACTCCCAAGGTAGTTCGTACGAGCAGTACTTC
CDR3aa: CASSYSQGSSYEQYF

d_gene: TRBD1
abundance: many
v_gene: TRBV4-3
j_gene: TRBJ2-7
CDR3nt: TGCGCCAGCAGCCCTAGACAGGGAAGATGGGACGAGCAGTACTTC
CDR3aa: CASSPRQGRWDEQYF

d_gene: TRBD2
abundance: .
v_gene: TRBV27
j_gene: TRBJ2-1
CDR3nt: TGTGCCAGCAGTCAGCGGACTAGGATCTACAATGAGCAGTTCTTC
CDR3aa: CASSQRTRIYNEQFF

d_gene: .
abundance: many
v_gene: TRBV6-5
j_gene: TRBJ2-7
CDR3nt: TGTGCCAGCAGTTACTCGGCGGAGTACTACGAGCAGTACTTC
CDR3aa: CASSYSAEYYEQYF

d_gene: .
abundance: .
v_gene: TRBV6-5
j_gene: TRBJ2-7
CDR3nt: TGTGCCAACAGTTACGGAACAGGCACCTACGAGCAGTACTTC
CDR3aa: CANSYGTGTYEQYF

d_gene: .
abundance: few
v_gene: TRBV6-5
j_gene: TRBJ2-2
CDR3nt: TGTGCCAGCACCCTTCAGGGGAACACCGGGGAGCTGTTTTTT
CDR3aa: CASTLQGNTGELFF

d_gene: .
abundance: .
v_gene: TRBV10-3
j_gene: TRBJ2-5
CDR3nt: TGTGCCATCAGGGACCACAGGGAGGAGCAAGAGACCCAGTACTTC
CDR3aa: CAIRDHREEQETQYF

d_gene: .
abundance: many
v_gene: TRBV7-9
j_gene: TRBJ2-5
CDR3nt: TGTGCCAGCAGCTTATACAGCCAAGAGACCCAGTACTTC
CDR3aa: CASSLYSQETQYF

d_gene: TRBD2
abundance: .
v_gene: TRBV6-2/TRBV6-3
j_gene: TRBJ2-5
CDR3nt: TGTGCCAGCAGTTACACGGGACTAGCGGTTACCAAGGAGGAGACCCAGTACTTC
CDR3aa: CASSYTGLAVTKEETQYF

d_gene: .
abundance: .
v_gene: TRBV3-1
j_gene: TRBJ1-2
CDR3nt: TGTGCCAGCAGCTCACACGAGCAGCTCCGGGGCTACACCTTC
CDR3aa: CASSSHEQLRGYTF

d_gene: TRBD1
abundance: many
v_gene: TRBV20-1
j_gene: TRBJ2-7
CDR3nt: TGCAGTGCTAGAGATCTGGGGACAGGGTTCGAGCAGTACTTC
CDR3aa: CSARDLGTGFEQYF

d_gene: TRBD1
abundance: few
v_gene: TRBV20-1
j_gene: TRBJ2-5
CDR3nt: TGCAGTGCCAGTGGGGGTTGGGGGACAGGGGGTCAAGAGACCCAGTACTTC
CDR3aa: CSASGGWGTGGQETQYF

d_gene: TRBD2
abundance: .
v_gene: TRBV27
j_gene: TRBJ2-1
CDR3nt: TGTGCCAGCAGTTTATACCGACTAGCGGGAGTACAGGAGCGGTTCTTC
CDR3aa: CASSLYRLAGVQERFF

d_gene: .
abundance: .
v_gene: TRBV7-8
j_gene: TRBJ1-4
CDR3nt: TGTGCCAGCAGCTTAAGTGTGGAAGGGAAGGAAAAACTGTTTTTT
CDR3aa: CASSLSVEGKEKLFF

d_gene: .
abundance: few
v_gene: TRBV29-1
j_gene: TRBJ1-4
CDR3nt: TGCAGCGGCCGGACCTCACATGAAAAACTGTTTTTT
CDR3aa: CSGRTSHEKLFF

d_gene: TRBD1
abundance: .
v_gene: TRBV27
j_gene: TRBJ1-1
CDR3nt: TGTGCCAGCAGCTCGCTGTGGGTGGTTGAGGGGGCGAACACTGAAGCTTTCTTT
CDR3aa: CASSSLWVVEGANTEAFF